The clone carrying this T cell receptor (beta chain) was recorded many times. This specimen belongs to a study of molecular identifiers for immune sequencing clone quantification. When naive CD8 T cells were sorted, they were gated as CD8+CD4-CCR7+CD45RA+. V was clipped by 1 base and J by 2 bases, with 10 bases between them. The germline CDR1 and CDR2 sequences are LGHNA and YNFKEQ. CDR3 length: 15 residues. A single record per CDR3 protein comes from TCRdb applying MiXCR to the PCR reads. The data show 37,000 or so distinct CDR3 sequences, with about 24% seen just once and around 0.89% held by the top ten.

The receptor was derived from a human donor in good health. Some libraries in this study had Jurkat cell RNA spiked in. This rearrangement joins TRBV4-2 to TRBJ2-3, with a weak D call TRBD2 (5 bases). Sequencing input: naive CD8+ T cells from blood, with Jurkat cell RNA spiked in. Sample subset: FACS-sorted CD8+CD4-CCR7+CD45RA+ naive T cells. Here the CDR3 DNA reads TGTGCCAGCAGCCAAGGAGGACTGGCCACAGATACGCAGTATTTT. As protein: CASSQGGLATDTQYF.